The clone carrying this T cell receptor (beta chain) was seen a few times. This clone may be a read error of a much larger clone one base away. The V gene lost 4 bases and the J gene lost 4 bases, with 11 bases spanning the gap. CDR1 and CDR2 from the germline V gene are SGHNT and YYREEE (reference sequence). This CDR3 is built from 13 residues. This entry is derived from a study of tumor-infiltrating lymphocytes in primary liver carcinoma. Blood RNA originated from unsorted whole blood, with germline DNA additionally extracted. TCR beta cDNA came from around 500 ng total RNA, primed with a constant-region primer. Researchers made the TCR beta libraries by running three nested multiplex PCR rounds with slightly modified ARM-PCR. The opening two PCR rounds, about 10 cycles each, paired TRBV1-TRBV30 forward primers with a C-beta reverse primer. One entry per CDR3 protein results from TCRdb running MiXCR on the multiplex PCR reads. The data show fewer than 350,000 distinct CDR3 sequences, about 65% seen once.

This chain joins TRBV5-4 and TRBJ1-2; a possible D gene is TRBD1 (6 bases). The sequence was collected from a man aged 40-49 years with primary liver carcinoma and hepatitis B virus infection. Sequenced input: peripheral blood. In nucleotides, the CDR3 is TGTGCCAGCAGCGCCGGACAGCCCTATGGCTACACCTTC. Its translation: CASSAGQPYGYTF.